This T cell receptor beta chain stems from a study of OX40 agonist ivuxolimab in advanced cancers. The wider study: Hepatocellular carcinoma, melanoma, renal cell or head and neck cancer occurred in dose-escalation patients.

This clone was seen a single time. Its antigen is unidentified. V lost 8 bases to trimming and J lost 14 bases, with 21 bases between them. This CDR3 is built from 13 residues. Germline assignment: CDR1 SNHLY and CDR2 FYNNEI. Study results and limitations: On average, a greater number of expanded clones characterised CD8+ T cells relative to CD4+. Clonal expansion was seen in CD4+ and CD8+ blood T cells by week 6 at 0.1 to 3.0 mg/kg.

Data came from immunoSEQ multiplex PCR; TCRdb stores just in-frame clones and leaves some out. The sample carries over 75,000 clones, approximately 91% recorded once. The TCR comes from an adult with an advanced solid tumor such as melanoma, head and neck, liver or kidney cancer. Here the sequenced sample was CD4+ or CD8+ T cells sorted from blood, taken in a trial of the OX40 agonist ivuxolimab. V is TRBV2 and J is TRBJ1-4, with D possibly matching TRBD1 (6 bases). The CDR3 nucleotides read TGTGCCAGCGGGGGGTCCGGACAGACGGGGCTGTTTTTT. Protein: CASGGSGQTGLFF.